This TCR beta chain was sequenced for a study of immune evolution from preneoplasia to lung adenocarcinoma. Each case's diagnosis was confirmed by two pathologists on H&E. Whole-study findings and limits: Clonality was highest in normal lung, lower in later-stage lesions apparently.

Produced via immunoSEQ multiplex PCR; TCRdb's table is partial and in-frame only. This table holds about 5,700 clones, around 80% found once. In its sample, this clone was seen a few times. Its antigen is as yet unknown. This TCR derives from a person in their 70s with lung adenocarcinoma. The sample comprised FFPE adjacent normal lung tissue.

This CDR3 is CASGLQRGSYNEQFF. Written as DNA, the CDR3 is TGTGCTAGTGGTTTGCAAAGGGGCTCCTACAATGAGCAGTTCTTC. The V call is TRBV12-5, the J call TRBJ2-1; tentatively, D is TRBD1 (5 bases). Germline V CDR1 and CDR2: LGHNT, FRNRAP. The V end was cut by 2 bases, the J end by 0 bases, with 8 bases between. The CDR3 has 15 residues.